These 14 T cell receptor beta chains were all obtained from the same sample, sequenced in a study of monozygotic twins with cystic fibrosis. Assay used: immunoSEQ multiplex PCR; TCRdb lists only in-frame clones, some missing. The sample contains approximately 33,000 clones, around 82% of which appear only once. The sample consisted of blood. The receptors were sampled from a girl aged 2 to 10 with cystic fibrosis.

The table lists this clone with a few counts. The J gene is TRBJ1-1, the V gene TRBV5-5; tentatively, D is TRBD1 (6 bases). V lost 6 bases to trimming and J lost 8 bases, with 20 bases between them. The CDR3 contains 14 residues. Germline CDR1 is SGHKS and CDR2 is YYEKEE (reference sequence). CDR3 in amino acids: CASTPSTGNFEAFF. CDR3 sequence (DNA): TGTGCCAGCACCCCGTCGACAGGCAATTTCGAAGCTTTCTTT.

The chain links TRBV14 to TRBJ1-1; no clear D. Germline V gene sequence: CDR1 SGHDN, CDR2 FVKESK. Between the trimmed V and J ends, which lost 2 bases and 5 bases, there was a span of 9 bases. This CDR3 region has 13 residues. Here the CDR3 reads CASSQQWATEAFF. The DNA of the CDR3 is TGTGCCAGCAGCCAACAGTGGGCTACTGAAGCTTTCTTT.

The chain has TRBV11-1 and TRBJ2-7; the D gene is possibly TRBD1 (6 bases). V lost 1 base to trimming and J lost 2 bases, with 9 bases between them. The CDR3 sequence is 14 residues long. Germline CDR1 and CDR2: SGHAT and FQDESV (reference sequence). The CDR3 reads CASSLGQGTYEQYF. In DNA form, the CDR3 reads TGTGCCAGCAGCTTAGGGCAGGGGACCTACGAGCAGTACTTC.

The genes are TRBV19 and TRBJ2-5, with D tentatively TRBD1 (6 bases). This CDR3 has 14 residues. Germline V lookup: CDR1 LNHDA, CDR2 SQIVND (reference sequence). V was cut by 2 bases and J by 3 bases, with 10 bases left in between. Written as DNA, the CDR3 is TGTGCCAGTAGTATAAGGCAGGGGAAAGAGACCCAGTACTTC. Its translation: CASSIRQGKETQYF. Based on the CDR3 plus reference TRBV19 and TRBJ2-5, the full variable domain is DGGITQSPKYLFRKEGQNVTLSCEQNLNHDAMYWYRQDPGQGLRLIYYSQIVNDFQKGDIAEGYSVSREKKESFPLTVTSAQKNPTAFYLCASSIRQGKETQYFGPGTRLLVL.

The chain is built from TRBV21-1 and TRBJ2-5; the tabulated D call, TRBD2, remains unverified against the DNA. TRBV21-1 is recorded as a pseudogene. This CDR3 has 14 amino acids. The CDR3 DNA reads as TGTGCCAGCAGCGAACGGGGGAGCCAAGAGACCCAGTACTTC. It specifies CASSERGSQETQYF.

This chain links TRBV30 with TRBJ2-2; D tentatively fits TRBD1 or TRBD2 (5 bases each). CDR1 and CDR2 (germline): GTSNPN, SVGIG (reference sequence). The CDR3 loop spans 13 amino acids. Trimming shortened V by 8 bases and J by 4 bases, and 14 bases separated the two germline ends. CDR3 residues: CAGFRDRTGELFF. The CDR3, as DNA: TGTGCCGGATTCCGGGACCGCACCGGGGAGCTGTTTTTT.

This chain connects TRBV9 to TRBJ2-7; possible D gene TRBD2, 5 bases. The CDR3 is 14 amino acids. Trimming stripped 4 bases from V and 3 bases from J, with 14 bases between. Germline values: CDR1 SGDLS, CDR2 YYNGEE. The CDR3 DNA reads TGTGCCAGCAGCCCGCACCTCGGGAACTACGAGCAGTACTTC. Translation: CASSPHLGNYEQYF.

This clone showed up just once. This chain links TRBV13 with TRBJ2-7; 10 nucleotides align to TRBD2. The CDR3 is 17 residues long. Trimming took 2 bases from V and 3 from J; bases not matched to a gene: 10. CDR1 is PRHDT, CDR2 FYEKMQ, per germline (reference sequence). CDR3 amino acids: CASSLKNLAGGRYEQYF. As DNA, the CDR3 is TGTGCCAGCAGCTTAAAAAATTTAGCGGGGGGCCGCTACGAGCAGTACTTC.

V and J are TRBV14 and TRBJ2-5; TRBD1 agrees at 8 bases. The V gene's germline CDR1 is SGHDN and CDR2 FVKESK. The CDR3 is 15 residues long. V was clipped by 5 bases and J by 5 bases; unmatched bases: 10. CDR3 sequence (DNA): TGTGCCAGCAGCTTTATACGGACAGGGATGGAGACCCAGTACTTC. This translates into CASSFIRTGMETQYF.

V usage is TRBV19 and J usage is TRBJ1-1; 11 bases agree with TRBD1. The V gene end was trimmed by 5 bases and the J gene end by 6 bases; junction bases not matched to a gene: 8. The CDR3 has 15 residues. Germline V gives CDR1 LNHDA, CDR2 SQIVND (reference sequence). CDR3 nucleotides: TGTGCCAGTAGTCCTCAGCCGGGACAGGGGGCTGAAGCTTTCTTT. This sequence encodes CASSPQPGQGAEAFF.

In its sample, this clone was seen once. The chain employs TRBV6-1 and TRBJ1-1; unclear D gene. The V end lost 9 bases, the J end lost 3 bases, and 14 bases lay between the germline ends. Germline V gene data show CDR1 as MNHNS and CDR2 as SASEGT. The CDR3 loop spans 13 amino acids. CDR3 nucleotide sequence: TGTGCCAGTCGCAGCGACTACTACACTGAAGCTTTCTTT. It specifies CASRSDYYTEAFF.

This clone was detected once. The chain combines TRBV5-1 with TRBJ2-1, with D possibly TRBD2 on 5 matching bases. The V end lost 0 bases, the J end lost 8 bases, and 18 bases lay between the germline ends. The germline V gene encodes CDR1 SGHRS and CDR2 YFSETQ. This CDR3 region has 16 residues. The CDR3 DNA follows: TGCGCCAGCAGCTTGGCCGAGGCTAGCCCAAGGGATGAGCAGTTCTTC. This translates into CASSLAEASPRDEQFF.

This chain uses TRBV6-6 with TRBJ2-2, with TRBD2 as a possible D gene (7 bases). Trimming left V 11 bases short and J 6 bases short, with 25 bases between. This CDR3 comprises 16 residues. Per the germline V gene, CDR1 is MNHNY and CDR2 is SVGAGI (reference sequence). CDR3 nucleotides: TGTGCCGCAGGATACAGGGTCGGGGGGAAGGCCGGGGAGCTGTTTTTT. Its translation: CAAGYRVGGKAGELFF.

This clone was detected only a few times. V usage is TRBV14 and J usage is TRBJ1-6; D might be TRBD1 (5 bases). Germline loops: CDR1 SGHDN, CDR2 FVKESK. Trimming took off 4 bases at V and 0 bases at J, with 19 bases between the two ends. This CDR3 is 19 amino acids long. CDR3 sequence: CASSRRAGGAASYNSPLHF. In DNA, the CDR3 is TGTGCCAGCAGCCGGCGGGCGGGAGGGGCCGCCTCCTATAATTCACCCCTCCACTTT.